These 11 T cell receptor beta chains were all obtained from the same sample, sequenced in a study of T-cell memory formation after mild COVID-19. TCRdb re-called the 5' RACE reads with MiXCR, one entry per CDR3 protein. Of approximately 150,000 distinct CDR3 sequences listed, roughly 19% were seen once; the top ten hold about 2.3%. Sequencing was performed on PBMCs or a T cell subset sorted from them (not recorded which). All receptors come from an adult woman who had mild COVID-19 (a few samples of this study predate the infection). Cell type and time point are not known.

The chain carries TRBV12-3 or TRBV12-4 and TRBJ1-2, with TRBD1 as a possible D gene (5 bases). This CDR3 comprises 14 residues. V lost 1 base and J 5 bases, leaving 11 bases between the germline ends. CDR3 sequence (DNA): TGTGCCAGCAGTTTAGGGGGGGAGGGTTATGGCTACACCTTC. Amino acids: CASSLGGEGYGYTF.

This clonotype was seen more than once but under ten times. This chain joins TRBV18 and TRBJ2-6; the D is unclear. The CDR3 sequence is 13 residues long. In germline, CDR1 is KGHSH, CDR2 LQKENI. V was cut by 0 bases and J by 4 bases, with 1 base left in between. The CDR3 DNA reads as TGTGCCAGCTCACCACCGGGGGCCAACGTCCTGACTTTC. Amino acid sequence: CASSPPGANVLTF.

This chain links TRBV11-2 with TRBJ1-6; possibly TRBD1 for D (5 bases). Per the germline V gene, CDR1 is SGHAT and CDR2 is FQNNGV. With 1 base removed from V and 10 bases from J, the gap between germline ends came to 11 bases. CDR3 length equals 14 residues. The chain's CDR3 is CASSLGGGKSPLHF. The CDR3 nucleotides read TGTGCCAGCAGCTTAGGTGGGGGGAAGTCACCCCTCCACTTT.

There are a few counts of this clonotype. The chain links TRBV6-2 or TRBV6-3 to TRBJ2-1, with D tentatively TRBD1 (6 bases). Germline V gives CDR1 MNHEY, CDR2 SVGEGT. This CDR3 region has 15 residues. Trimming stripped 3 bases from V and 8 bases from J, with 17 bases between. The CDR3, as DNA: TGTGCCAGCAGTTATTTCGACAGGCAAGTCGATGAGCAGTTCTTC. Its translation is CASSYFDRQVDEQFF.

This chain links TRBV7-9 with TRBJ1-3; unclear D gene. From germline, CDR1 is SEHNR and CDR2 FQNEAQ (reference sequence). The CDR3 is made up of 17 amino acids. V gave up 0 bases and J gave up 0 bases, with 12 bases separating them. CDR3 nucleotide sequence: TGTGCCAGCAGCTTAGCGTCGGGTAACCCCTCTGGAAACACCATATATTTT. Encoded protein: CASSLASGNPSGNTIYF.

This clonotype occurred a few times. The chain links TRBV7-9 to TRBJ2-7, with TRBD1 identical over 7 bases. Germline CDR1 SEHNR, CDR2 FQNEAQ (reference sequence). The CDR3 has 14 amino acids. Trimming cost V 2 bases and J 0 bases; bases outside gene matches: 1. CDR3 amino acids: CASSLRDSSYEQYF. The CDR3 region has the DNA TGTGCCAGCAGCTTAAGGGACAGCTCCTACGAGCAGTACTTC.

The chain has TRBV9 and TRBJ1-2, with D possibly being TRBD1 (6 bases). CDR1 is SGDLS and CDR2 is YYNGEE in the germline V gene. The CDR3 has 15 amino acids. V was trimmed by 1 base and J by 4 bases, leaving 14 bases between them. The CDR3 DNA follows: TGTGCCAGCAGCGTACCCGGCAGGGGAAGCTATGGCTACACCTTC. This codes for CASSVPGRGSYGYTF.

Only a few counts were recorded for this clonotype. The gene calls are TRBV27 and TRBJ2-7; tentative D call: TRBD1 (6 bases). Germline V gene lookup returns CDR1 MNHEY and CDR2 SMNVEV (reference sequence). The V end was cut by 6 bases, the J end by 1 base, with 13 bases between. The CDR3 covers 14 residues. The CDR3 reads CASRDRSLSYEQYF. CDR3 nucleotide sequence: TGTGCCAGCAGAGACAGGTCGCTATCCTACGAGCAGTACTTC.

This chain links TRBV4-3 with TRBJ2-7; 14 nucleotides line up with TRBD2. The CDR3 consists of 17 residues. The junction had 6 bases not matched to a gene; V was cut back by 1 base and J by 4 bases. CDR1 LGHNA and CDR2 YSLEER come from the germline V gene. CDR3 sequence: CASSQVRLAGGIYEQYF. The CDR3 coding sequence is TGCGCCAGCAGCCAAGTCCGACTAGCGGGAGGGATATACGAGCAGTACTTC.

V and J are TRBV12-3 or TRBV12-4 and TRBJ1-2; 9 bases fit TRBD1. The V segment lost 5 bases and the J segment 4 bases; nucleotides outside the gene matches: 5. The CDR3 has 14 amino acids. The CDR3 protein is CASSHRGLRYGYTF. The CDR3 nucleotides are TGTGCCAGCAGTCACAGGGGGCTACGCTATGGCTACACCTTC.

The chain combines TRBV4-1 with TRBJ1-5, with D unclear. The CDR3 consists of 17 residues. Germline V CDR1 and CDR2: MGHRA, YSYEKL. V lost 1 base and J lost 3, with 16 bases in between. CDR3 nucleotide sequence: TGCGCCAGCAGCCAAGTTGGGAGGGTGGTAGTCAATCAGCCCCAGCATTTT. Encoded protein: CASSQVGRVVVNQPQHF.